The 26 T cell receptor beta chains reported below all come from one sample, sequenced in a study of blood T cell repertoires in COVID-19 (dated by TCRdb to the early 2020s). The library was generated by the immunoSEQ multiplex PCR assay. TCRdb obtained this table from immuneACCESS and retained in-frame rearrangements with V and J assigned. These tables miss some clones; where compared with another copy, unresolved V genes account for less than half of the shortfall, and the remainder is unexplained. The sample profile shows roughly 220,000 clones; 90% of them were found once. The ten biggest clones cover roughly 16% of the sample. The sequenced material came from PBMCs or T cells enriched from blood (not recorded which). The receptors come from a man aged 30 to 39 who had been exposed to COVID-19.

The gene calls are TRBV5-1 and TRBJ2-5; tentative D call: TRBD2 (5 bases). Trimming took 3 bases from V and 5 from J, leaving 14 bases between them. The CDR3 is 14 amino acids. Germline V lookup: CDR1 SGHRS, CDR2 YFSETQ. The CDR3 here is CASSSIEGVETQYF. For the CDR3, the DNA is TGCGCCAGCAGCTCTATAGAGGGCGTGGAGACCCAGTACTTC.

As concerns this clone: This sample includes further DNA sequences coding for the same CDR3. This chain links TRBV5-1 with TRBJ2-1; 10 bases map to TRBD1. Looked up from germline, CDR1 is SGHRS and CDR2 is YFSETQ. The CDR3 loop spans 15 amino acids. With 4 bases clipped from V and 2 bases from J, the junction kept 3 bases outside the gene matches. CDR3 in amino acids: CASSPGQGAYNEQFF. Here the CDR3 DNA reads TGCGCCAGCAGCCCCGGACAGGGGGCCTACAATGAGCAGTTCTTC. Full variable domain (remainder filled in from reference TRBV5-1 and TRBJ2-1): KAGVTQTPRYLIKTRGQQVTLSCSPISGHRSVSWYQQTPGQGLQFLFEYFSETQRNKGNFPGRFSGRQFSNSRSEMNVSTLELGDSALYLCASSPGQGAYNEQFFGPGTRLTVL.

This clone was detected only a few times. The chain has TRBV3-1 (or the pseudogene TRBV3-2) and TRBJ1-1; TRBD1 matches at 7 bases. Germline V lookup: CDR1 LGHDT, CDR2 YNNKEL (reference sequence). J was trimmed by 3 bases and V by 1 base; bases with no gene match: 5. CDR3 length equals 15 residues. CDR3 sequence (DNA): TGTGCCAGCAGCCAAGGCGACAGGGCTCACACTGAAGCTTTCTTT. Translated: CASSQGDRAHTEAFF.

The DNA of the CDR3 is TGCAGCGTTGCAGGGAAATACACAGATACGCAGTATTTT. This translates into CSVAGKYTDTQYF. This chain uses TRBV29-1 with TRBJ2-3; possibly TRBD1 for D (5 bases). The germline V gene has CDR1 SQVTM and CDR2 ANQGSEA. The CDR3 covers 13 residues. V gave up 4 bases and J gave up 2 bases, with 10 bases separating them.

The rearrangement uses TRBV9 and TRBJ2-4; unclear D gene. V shed 4 bases and J shed 8 bases, with 7 bases lying between them. This CDR3 contains 11 residues. CDR1 SGDLS and CDR2 YYNGEE come from the germline V gene. CDR3 nucleotide sequence: TGTGCCAGCAGCTCCCGGGACATTCAGTACTTC. Protein sequence: CASSSRDIQYF.

The chain combines TRBV6-5 with TRBJ2-1, with 8 bases that match TRBD1. V shed 9 bases and J 4 bases; nucleotides not matched to a gene: 11. The CDR3 loop spans 15 amino acids. The V gene's germline CDR1 is MNHEY and CDR2 SVGAGI. The CDR3: CASKGSGGPYNEQFF. In DNA, the CDR3 is TGTGCCAGTAAAGGCTCAGGGGGCCCATACAATGAGCAGTTCTTC.

The chain couples TRBV7-7 to TRBJ2-5; possible D gene TRBD1, 6 bases. V was clipped by 6 bases and J by 4 bases, with 12 bases between them. The CDR3 runs to 13 residues. From germline, CDR1 is SSHAT and CDR2 FNYEAQ (reference sequence). DNA of the CDR3: TGTGCCAGCAGTCAACAGGGACCAGAGACCCAGTACTTC. Protein sequence: CASSQQGPETQYF. Complete variable domain (other parts from reference TRBV7-7 and TRBJ2-5): GAGVSQSPRYKVTKRGQDVTLRCDPISSHATLYWYQQALGQGPEFLTYFNYEAQPDKSGLPSDRFSAERPEGSISTLTIQRTEQRDSAMYRCASSQQGPETQYFGPGTRLLVL.

The rearrangement uses TRBV7-2 and TRBJ2-1; tentative D call: TRBD2 (7 bases). In germline, CDR1 is SGHTA, CDR2 FQGNSA. With 2 bases removed from V and 5 bases from J, the gap between germline ends came to 13 bases. The CDR3 spans 15 residues. The CDR3: CASSLWRGRNNEQFF. CDR3 bases: TGTGCCAGCAGCTTATGGCGGGGGCGTAACAATGAGCAGTTCTTC.

The V call is TRBV2, the J call TRBJ2-3, with D tentatively TRBD1 (5 bases). This CDR3 has 15 amino acids. Trimming took off 2 bases at V and 1 base at J, with 10 bases between the two ends. Germline V gene sequence: CDR1 SNHLY, CDR2 FYNNEI. The CDR3 nucleotides are TGTGCCAGCAGTGAATGGGGCTCGGGCACAGATACGCAGTATTTT. Translated: CASSEWGSGTDTQYF.

The chain links TRBV4-3 to TRBJ2-5; D is ambiguous. Per the germline V gene, CDR1 is LGHNA and CDR2 is YSLEER. This CDR3 contains 15 residues. The germline V and J ends were trimmed by 1 base and 5 bases, with 14 bases remaining between them. DNA for the CDR3: TGCGCCAGCAGCCAAGCCTTCCGGCGCAGGGAGACCCAGTACTTC. As protein: CASSQAFRRRETQYF.

The CDR3 nucleotides are TGTGCCAGCAGCTCCTCAGGGAAACCCCAGCATTTT. Its translation is CASSSSGKPQHF. The rearrangement joins TRBV7-9 to TRBJ1-5; the D gene is possibly TRBD1 (5 bases). CDR3 length: 12 residues. Deletions cut 4 bases from V and 10 bases from J, with 11 bases between. Germline values: CDR1 SEHNR, CDR2 FQNEAQ (reference sequence).

The chain employs TRBV5-1 and TRBJ1-4; 12 positions match TRBD1. CDR3 size: 17 residues. Per germline, CDR1 SGHRS and CDR2 YFSETQ. Trimming at V came to 8 bases and at J to 8 bases, leaving 16 bases not matched to a gene. The CDR3 DNA sequence: TGCGCCAGTAGTCCGGGACAGGGGGCGTTAGGAGTGGAAAAACTGTTTTTT. This sequence encodes CASSPGQGALGVEKLFF.

V is TRBV27 and J is TRBJ2-7; no clear D gene. Germline lookup yields CDR1 MNHEY and CDR2 SMNVEV (reference sequence). This CDR3 spans 13 amino acids. V was shortened by 8 bases and J by 2 bases, with 13 bases between the two germline ends. CDR3 bases: TGTGCCAGCTTGAGGAGCAGCCCCTACGAGCAGTACTTC. This gives the protein CASLRSSPYEQYF.

The chain couples TRBV12-3 or TRBV12-4 to TRBJ1-2; no definite D call. The CDR3 is 12 residues long. With 3 bases removed from V and 7 bases from J, the gap between germline ends came to 9 bases. In DNA, the CDR3 is TGTGCCAGCAGTTTGAGTAACGGTGGCTACACCTTC. It specifies CASSLSNGGYTF.

This chain uses TRBV21-1 with TRBJ2-2; the listed D gene, TRBD1, was not tested against the DNA. TRBV21-1 is a pseudogene. The CDR3 has 16 amino acids. As DNA, the CDR3 is TGTGCCAGCAGCAATAACGAGACAGGGCACACCGGGGAGCTGTTTTTT. Amino acid sequence: CASSNNETGHTGELFF.

The chain links TRBV5-1 to TRBJ2-5; D possibly corresponds to TRBD2 (7 bases). The CDR3 sequence is 15 residues long. CDR1 is SGHRS, CDR2 YFSETQ, per germline. With 5 bases removed from V and 1 base from J, the gap between germline ends came to 15 bases. The DNA of the CDR3 is TGCGCCAGCAGGATCCCGAGGGGGGGCCAAGAGACCCAGTACTTC. This gives the protein CASRIPRGGQETQYF.

This clone has just one count. V is TRBV18 and J is TRBJ2-7, with 8 bases matching TRBD1. V shed 0 bases, J shed 2 bases, and the junction held 3 bases outside the gene matches. The CDR3 covers 15 residues. Germline-derived CDR1 and CDR2 are KGHSH and LQKENI. CDR3: CASSPPTGQAYEQYF. CDR3 nucleotide sequence: TGTGCCAGCTCACCACCAACGGGACAGGCCTACGAGCAGTACTTC.

The V and J genes are TRBV2 and TRBJ2-1; 7 nucleotides line up with TRBD2. Germline CDR1 and CDR2: SNHLY and FYNNEI. V lost 7 bases and J lost 8; bases outside the gene matches: 8. This CDR3 comprises 13 residues. CDR3 DNA: TGTGCCAGCACAAATGGCGGGGGAGATGAGCAGTTCTTC. It specifies CASTNGGGDEQFF.

The chain combines TRBV15 with TRBJ2-2; D remains unclear. This CDR3 has 15 residues. Between the trimmed V and J ends, which lost 0 bases and 3 bases, there was a span of 8 bases. CDR1 LNHNV and CDR2 YYDKDF come from the germline V gene (reference sequence). CDR3 in amino acids: CATSREKRDTGELFF. CDR3 in DNA: TGTGCCACCAGCAGAGAGAAACGGGACACCGGGGAGCTGTTTTTT.

The CDR3 coding sequence is TGCGCCAGCAGTGAGGCGGGGGGCTTTGCGTTCTTAGGCTACACCTTC. Residues: CASSEAGGFAFLGYTF. The chain employs TRBV10-2 and TRBJ1-2; possibly TRBD1 for D (6 bases). This CDR3 comprises 16 residues. Germline V gives CDR1 WSHSY, CDR2 SAAADI. V gave up 2 bases and J gave up 8 bases, with 21 bases separating them.

The chain joins TRBV15 to TRBJ1-2; D not resolved. This CDR3 contains 15 residues. Germline values: CDR1 LNHNV, CDR2 YYDKDF (reference sequence). Trimming cost V 0 bases and J 8 bases, with 16 bases left between them. In DNA, the CDR3 is TGTGCCACCAGCAGAGATGGTTGGGCTCCGTTAGGCTACACCTTC. Residues: CATSRDGWAPLGYTF.

The V call is TRBV19, the J call TRBJ1-6, with D possibly TRBD1 on 6 matching bases. Trimming stripped 3 bases from V and 8 bases from J, with 8 bases between. Germline CDR1 and CDR2: LNHDA and SQIVND (reference sequence). The CDR3 is 13 residues long. Written as DNA, the CDR3 is TGTGCCAGTAGTATGGACAGCGATTCACCCCTCCACTTT. Its translation: CASSMDSDSPLHF.

CDR3 sequence reads: CASSQQTGGISPLHF. CDR3 in DNA: TGCGCCAGCAGCCAACAGACAGGTGGAATTTCACCCCTCCACTTT. The chain joins TRBV4-1 to TRBJ1-6, with D tentatively TRBD1 (6 bases). V was shortened by 2 bases and J by 9 bases, with 14 bases between the two germline ends. CDR3 size: 15 residues. Germline V gene sequence: CDR1 MGHRA, CDR2 YSYEKL.

This chain joins TRBV6-5 and TRBJ1-2, with D possibly matching TRBD1 (6 bases). Germline V gene data show CDR1 as MNHEY and CDR2 as SVGAGI. V was trimmed by 2 bases and J by 8 bases, leaving 12 bases between them. The CDR3 length is 13 residues. CDR3 sequence: CASSYGAGDGYTF. The DNA of the CDR3 is TGTGCCAGCAGTTACGGGGCAGGGGACGGCTACACCTTC.

The chain combines TRBV3-1 (or the pseudogene TRBV3-2) with TRBJ1-1; D not certain. The CDR3 extends over 12 amino acids. Germline CDR1 LGHDT, CDR2 YNNKEL (reference sequence). Deletions cut 1 base from V and 12 bases from J, with 12 bases between. In DNA form, the CDR3 reads TGTGCCAGCAGCCAAGCTTCGAGGGAGACTTTCTTT. It specifies CASSQASRETFF.

The table lists this clone with a few counts. This sequence joins TRBV7-6 and TRBJ2-2; possibly TRBD1 for D (5 bases). Germline V gene sequence: CDR1 SGHVS, CDR2 FNYEAQ. The V gene lost 1 base and the J gene lost 0 bases, with 9 bases spanning the gap. The CDR3 has 16 residues. CDR3 protein: CASSLGLTANTGELFF. The CDR3 DNA reads as TGTGCCAGCAGCTTAGGACTGACAGCGAACACCGGGGAGCTGTTTTTT. Full variable domain (remainder filled in from reference TRBV7-6 and TRBJ2-2): GAGVSQSPRYKVTKRGQDVALRCDPISGHVSLYWYRQALGQGPEFLTYFNYEAQQDKSGLPNDRFSAERPEGSISTLTIQRTEQRDSAMYRCASSLGLTANTGELFFGEGSRLTVL.